This T cell receptor (beta chain) is drawn from a study of TIL therapy for anti-PD-1-resistant metastatic lung cancer. Study summary: Median patient age was 54, ranging roughly 38-75 years. Most patients had lung adenocarcinoma. Tumors carried a median roughly 1.5 non-synonymous mutations per megabase.

Time point in this sample: pre-treatment sample, taken before nivolumab and TIL therapy. Germline V gene data show CDR1 as LGHNA and CDR2 as YNFKEQ. The V end was cut by 1 base, the J end by 2 bases, with 12 bases between. CDR3 length: 16 residues. Sequencing used immunoSEQ v3. Some clones are missing from TCRdb's copy, which holds only in-frame ones; the method was immunoSEQ multiplex PCR. The sample holds about 32,000 clones, 74% seen once. This rearrangement joins TRBV4-2 to TRBJ1-5; possible D gene TRBD1, 6 bases. The material sequenced was blood, taken at baseline. This TCR was sampled from a woman aged 30-79 years with non-small cell lung cancer. Here the CDR3 DNA reads TGTGCCAGCAGCCAAGGTTCCAGGGGAGGCAATCAGCCCCAGCATTTT. Translation: CASSQGSRGGNQPQHF.